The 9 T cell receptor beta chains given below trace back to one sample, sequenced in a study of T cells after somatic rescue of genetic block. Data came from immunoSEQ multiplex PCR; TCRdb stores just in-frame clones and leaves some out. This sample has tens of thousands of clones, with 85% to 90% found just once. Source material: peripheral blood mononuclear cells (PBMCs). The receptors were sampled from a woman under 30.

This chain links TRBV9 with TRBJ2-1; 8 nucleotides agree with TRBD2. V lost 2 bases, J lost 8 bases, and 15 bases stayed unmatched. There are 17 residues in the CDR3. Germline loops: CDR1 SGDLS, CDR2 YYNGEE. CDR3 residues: CASSVDIPGLVVDEQFF. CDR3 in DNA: TGTGCCAGCAGCGTCGACATCCCGGGACTAGTGGTGGATGAGCAGTTCTTC.

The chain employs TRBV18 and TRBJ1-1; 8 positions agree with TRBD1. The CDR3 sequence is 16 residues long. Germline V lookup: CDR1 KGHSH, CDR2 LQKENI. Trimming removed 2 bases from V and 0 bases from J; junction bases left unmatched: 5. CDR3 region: CASSPWTGTMNTEAFF. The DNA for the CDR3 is TGTGCCAGCTCACCATGGACAGGGACTATGAACACTGAAGCTTTCTTT.

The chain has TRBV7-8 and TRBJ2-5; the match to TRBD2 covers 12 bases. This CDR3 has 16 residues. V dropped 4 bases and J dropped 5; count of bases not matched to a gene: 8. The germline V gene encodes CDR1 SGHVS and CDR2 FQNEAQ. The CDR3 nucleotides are TGTGCCAGCAGCTCGGCTAGCGGGAGGGCGGGGGAGACCCAGTACTTC. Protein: CASSSASGRAGETQYF. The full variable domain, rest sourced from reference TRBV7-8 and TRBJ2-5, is GAGVSQSPRYKVAKRGQDVALRCDPISGHVSLFWYQQALGQGPEFLTYFQNEAQLDKSGLPSDRFFAERPEGSVSTLKIQRTQQEDSAVYLCASSSASGRAGETQYFGPGTRLLVL.

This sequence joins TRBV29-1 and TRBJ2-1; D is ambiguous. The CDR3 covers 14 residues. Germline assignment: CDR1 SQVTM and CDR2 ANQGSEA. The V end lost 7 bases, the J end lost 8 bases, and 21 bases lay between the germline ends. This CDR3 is CSATPLSKRYEQFF. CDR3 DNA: TGCAGCGCAACCCCCCTCTCTAAGCGATATGAGCAGTTCTTC.

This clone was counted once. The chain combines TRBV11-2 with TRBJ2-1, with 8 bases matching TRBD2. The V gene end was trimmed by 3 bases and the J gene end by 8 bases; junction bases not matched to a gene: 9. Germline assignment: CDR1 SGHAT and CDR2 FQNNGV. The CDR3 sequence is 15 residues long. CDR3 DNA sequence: TGTGCCAGCAGCTTGGATATTAGCGGGATATATGAGCAGTTCTTC. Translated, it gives CASSLDISGIYEQFF. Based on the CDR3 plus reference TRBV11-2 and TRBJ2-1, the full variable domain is EAGVAQSPRYKIIEKRQSVAFWCNPISGHATLYWYQQILGQGPKLLIQFQNNGVVDDSQLPKDRFSAERLKGVDSTLKIQPAKLEDSAVYLCASSLDISGIYEQFFGPGTRLTVL.

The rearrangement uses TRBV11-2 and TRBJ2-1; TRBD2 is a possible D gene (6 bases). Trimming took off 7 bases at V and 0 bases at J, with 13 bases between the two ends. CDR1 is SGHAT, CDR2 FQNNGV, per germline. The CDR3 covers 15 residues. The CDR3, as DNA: TGTGCCAGCACAACGGAGGACTACTCCTACAATGAGCAGTTCTTC. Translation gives CASTTEDYSYNEQFF.

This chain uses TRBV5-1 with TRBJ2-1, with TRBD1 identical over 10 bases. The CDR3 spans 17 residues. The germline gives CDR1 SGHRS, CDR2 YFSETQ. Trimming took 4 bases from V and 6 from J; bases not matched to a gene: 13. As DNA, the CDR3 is TGCGCCAGCAGCCCCGGGACAGGGGCCCCCCCCCGCAATGAGCAGTTCTTC. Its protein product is CASSPGTGAPPRNEQFF.

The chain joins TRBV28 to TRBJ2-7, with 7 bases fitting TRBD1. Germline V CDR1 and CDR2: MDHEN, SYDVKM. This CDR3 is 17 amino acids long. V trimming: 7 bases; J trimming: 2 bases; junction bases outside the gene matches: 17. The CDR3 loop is CASNIDGTGVITYEQYF. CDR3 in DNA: TGTGCCAGCAATATCGACGGTACAGGGGTGATTACCTACGAGCAGTACTTC. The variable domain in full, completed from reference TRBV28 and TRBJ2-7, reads DVKVTQSSRYLVKRTGEKVFLECVQDMDHENMFWYRQDPGLGLRLIYFSYDVKMKEKGDIPEGYSVSREKKERFSLILESASTNQTSMYLCASNIDGTGVITYEQYFGPGTRLTVT.

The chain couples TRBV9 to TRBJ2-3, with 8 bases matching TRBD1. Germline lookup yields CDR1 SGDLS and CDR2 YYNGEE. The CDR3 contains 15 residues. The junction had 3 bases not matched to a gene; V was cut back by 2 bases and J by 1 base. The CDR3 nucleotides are TGTGCCAGCAGCGTCGGGACAGGCGGCACAGATACGCAGTATTTT. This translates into CASSVGTGGTDTQYF.